One and the same sample provided the 10 T cell receptor beta chains below, sequenced in a study of CD8 T cells in Susac syndrome. Roughly 0.45 to 1 ug RNA was reverse transcribed with random hexamers. TCRdb re-called the immunoSEQ multiplex PCR reads with MiXCR, one entry per CDR3 protein. The top ten hold roughly 0.11% of the sample, which has under 200,000 distinct CDR3 sequences, 90% to 95% seen once. The source material was CD4+ T cells from PBMCs. These receptor sequences come from a human donor with Susac syndrome.

This chain links TRBV29-1 with TRBJ2-7; TRBD2 agrees at 9 bases. Germline CDR1 and CDR2: SQVTM and ANQGSEA. With V trimmed by 4 bases and J by 6 bases, 4 bases remained unmatched. There are 12 residues in the CDR3. The CDR3 loop is CSVVAGEPEQYF. For the CDR3, the DNA is TGCAGCGTTGTAGCGGGGGAGCCCGAGCAGTACTTC.

This chain uses TRBV12-3 or TRBV12-4 with TRBJ1-2; 10 positions match TRBD1. The CDR3 sequence is 14 residues long. V trimming: 3 bases; J trimming: 4 bases; junction bases outside the gene matches: 2. The CDR3 sequence: CASSFRTGGYGYTF. The CDR3 coding sequence is TGTGCCAGCAGTTTTAGGACAGGGGGCTATGGCTACACCTTC.

The rearrangement uses TRBV12-3 or TRBV12-4 and TRBJ2-7; TRBD1 agrees at 7 bases. Trimming removed 6 bases from V and 0 bases from J; junction bases left unmatched: 8. The CDR3 runs 15 residues. CDR3 sequence (DNA): TGTGCCAGCAGCCAAACAGGGGCCCTCTCCTACGAGCAGTACTTC. Encoded protein: CASSQTGALSYEQYF.

The gene calls are TRBV2 and TRBJ1-4; 9 nucleotides match TRBD1. The junction had 5 bases not matched to a gene; V was cut back by 6 bases and J by 6 bases. The CDR3 is 14 residues long. Germline-derived CDR1 and CDR2 are SNHLY and FYNNEI. The CDR3 reads CASSRTGEDEKLFF. In DNA form, the CDR3 reads TGTGCCAGCAGCCGGACAGGGGAAGATGAAAAACTGTTTTTT.

This rearrangement joins TRBV11-3 to TRBJ2-1; 8 bases match TRBD1. The CDR3 loop spans 16 amino acids. Germline V gene sequence: CDR1 SGHNT, CDR2 YENEEA. V lost 5 bases, J lost 3 bases, and 9 bases stayed unmatched. The CDR3 spells CASSPGQGSLYNEQFF. The DNA for the CDR3 is TGTGCCAGCAGCCCAGGACAGGGATCACTCTACAATGAGCAGTTCTTC.

The chain carries TRBV5-1 and TRBJ1-1; possibly TRBD1 for D (6 bases). V lost 2 bases and J 7 bases, leaving 15 bases between the germline ends. Germline lookup yields CDR1 SGHRS and CDR2 YFSETQ. CDR3 length: 14 amino acids. CDR3 in amino acids: CASSLSQGNHEAFF. CDR3 in DNA: TGCGCCAGCAGCTTATCACAGGGCAACCATGAAGCTTTCTTT.

V is TRBV20-1 and J is TRBJ1-5; 11 nucleotides align to TRBD1. CDR1 is DFQATT, CDR2 SNEGSKA, per germline (reference sequence). V shed 1 base, J shed 3 bases, and the junction held 8 bases outside the gene matches. This CDR3 is 17 amino acids long. CDR3 amino acids: CSARAAPGQGDNQPQHF. CDR3 nucleotide sequence: TGCAGTGCTAGAGCGGCCCCGGGACAGGGGGACAATCAGCCCCAGCATTTT.

The V call is TRBV29-1, the J call TRBJ2-1; no definite D call. The V end was cut by 6 bases, the J end by 6 bases, with 6 bases between. The germline V gene encodes CDR1 SQVTM and CDR2 ANQGSEA. The CDR3 totals 10 residues. DNA of the CDR3: TGCAGCGTGGGCGTCAATGAGCAGTTCTTC. This gives the protein CSVGVNEQFF.

V and J are TRBV5-8 and TRBJ2-1; D gene uncertain. Germline CDR1 reads SGHTS; CDR2 reads YDEGEE. V was pared by 4 bases and J by 12 bases, with 8 bases between. The CDR3 has 10 residues. As DNA, the CDR3 is TGTGCCAGCAGCCTTGTGGGGCAGTTCTTC. Protein: CASSLVGQFF.

V and J are TRBV6-5 and TRBJ2-2; TRBD2 might be the D (5 bases). The CDR3 runs to 14 residues. Germline V gene sequence: CDR1 MNHEY, CDR2 SVGAGI. V shed 5 bases and J shed 2 bases, with 9 bases lying between them. The CDR3 sequence: CASSAGSNTGELFF. The CDR3 nucleotides are TGTGCCAGCAGTGCGGGTTCTAACACCGGGGAGCTGTTTTTT.